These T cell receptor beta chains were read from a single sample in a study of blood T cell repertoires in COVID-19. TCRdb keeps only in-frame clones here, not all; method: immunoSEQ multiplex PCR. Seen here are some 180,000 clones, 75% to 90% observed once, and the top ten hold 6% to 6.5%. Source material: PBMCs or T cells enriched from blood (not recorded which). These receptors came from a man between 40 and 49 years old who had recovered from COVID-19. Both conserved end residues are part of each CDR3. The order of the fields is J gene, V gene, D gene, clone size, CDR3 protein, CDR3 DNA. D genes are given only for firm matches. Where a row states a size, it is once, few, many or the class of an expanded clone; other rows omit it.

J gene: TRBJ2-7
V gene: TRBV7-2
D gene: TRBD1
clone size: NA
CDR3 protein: CASSGTGGYEQYF
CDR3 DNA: TGTGCCAGCAGCGGGACAGGGGGGTACGAGCAGTACTTC

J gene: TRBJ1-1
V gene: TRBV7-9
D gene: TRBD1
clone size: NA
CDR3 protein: CASSLGSRGPAAEAFF
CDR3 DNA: TGTGCCAGCAGCTTAGGTTCTAGGGGGCCGGCGGCTGAAGCTTTCTTT

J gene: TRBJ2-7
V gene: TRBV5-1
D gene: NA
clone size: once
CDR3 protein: CASSFLTDEQYF
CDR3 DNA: TGCGCCAGCAGCTTCTTGACAGACGAGCAGTACTTC

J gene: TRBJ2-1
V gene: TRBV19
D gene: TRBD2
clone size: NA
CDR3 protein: CASSRASGANEQFF
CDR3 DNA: TGTGCCAGTAGTAGGGCTAGCGGGGCTAATGAGCAGTTCTTC

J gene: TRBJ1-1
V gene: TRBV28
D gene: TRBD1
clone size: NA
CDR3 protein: CASSHRGKNTEAFF
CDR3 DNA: TGTGCCAGCAGCCACAGGGGGAAGAACACTGAAGCTTTCTTT

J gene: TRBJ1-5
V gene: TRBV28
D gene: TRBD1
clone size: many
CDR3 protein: CASSWTGNQPQHF
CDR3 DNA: TGTGCCAGCAGCTGGACAGGGAATCAGCCCCAGCATTTT

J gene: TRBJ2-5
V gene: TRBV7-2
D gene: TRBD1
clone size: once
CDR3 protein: CASSLARLQGARETQYF
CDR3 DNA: TGTGCCAGCAGCTTGGCTCGGCTACAGGGGGCCCGAGAGACCCAGTACTTC

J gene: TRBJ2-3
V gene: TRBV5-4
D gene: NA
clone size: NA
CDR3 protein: CASSLVGDDTQYF
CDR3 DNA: TGTGCCAGCAGCTTGGTAGGGGATGATACGCAGTATTTT

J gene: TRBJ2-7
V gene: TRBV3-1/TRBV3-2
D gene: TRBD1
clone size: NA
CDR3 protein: CASSQGPPGQMFSYEQYF
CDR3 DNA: TGTGCCAGCAGCCAAGGCCCCCCGGGACAGATGTTCTCCTACGAGCAGTACTTC

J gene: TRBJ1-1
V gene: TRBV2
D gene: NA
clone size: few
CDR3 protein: CASTPERDTEAFF
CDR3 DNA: TGTGCCAGCACCCCCGAGAGGGACACTGAAGCTTTCTTT

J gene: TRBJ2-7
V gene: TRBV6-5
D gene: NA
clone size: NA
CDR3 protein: CASRVTAGESYEQYF
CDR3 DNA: TGTGCCAGCAGGGTGACGGCAGGGGAGAGCTACGAGCAGTACTTC

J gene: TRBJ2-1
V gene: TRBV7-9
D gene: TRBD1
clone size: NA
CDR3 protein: CASSLQDRGSYNEQFF
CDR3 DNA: TGTGCCAGCAGCCTCCAGGACAGGGGCTCCTACAATGAGCAGTTCTTC

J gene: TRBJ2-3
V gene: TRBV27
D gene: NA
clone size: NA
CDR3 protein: CASSLSSWGGDTQYF
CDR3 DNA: TGTGCCAGCAGTTTATCATCATGGGGAGGAGATACGCAGTATTTT

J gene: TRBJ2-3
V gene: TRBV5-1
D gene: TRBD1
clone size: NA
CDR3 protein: CASSLLTRGYLTDTQYF
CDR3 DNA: TGCGCCAGCAGCTTATTAACCAGGGGGTATCTCACAGATACGCAGTATTTT

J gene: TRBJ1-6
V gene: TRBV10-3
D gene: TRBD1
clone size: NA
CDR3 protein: CAISDLSGGFRNSPLHF
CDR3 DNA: TGTGCCATCAGTGACCTATCAGGGGGCTTTCGGAATTCACCCCTCCACTTT

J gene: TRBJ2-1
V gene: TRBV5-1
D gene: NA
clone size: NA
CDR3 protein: CASTGTRYNEQFF
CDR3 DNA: TGCGCCAGCACGGGGACTCGATACAATGAGCAGTTCTTC

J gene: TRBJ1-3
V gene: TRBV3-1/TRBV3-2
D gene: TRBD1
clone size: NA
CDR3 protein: CASSPTGQGNTIYF
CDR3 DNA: TGTGCCAGCAGCCCGACGGGACAGGGAAACACCATATATTTT

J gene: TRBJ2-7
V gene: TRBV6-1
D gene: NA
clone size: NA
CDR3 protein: CASSEAISYEQYF
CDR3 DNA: TGTGCCAGCAGTGAAGCTATCTCCTACGAGCAGTACTTC

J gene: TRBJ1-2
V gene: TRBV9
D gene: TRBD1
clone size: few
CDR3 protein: CASSVGQGLYGYTF
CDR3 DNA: TGTGCCAGCAGCGTGGGACAGGGCCTCTATGGCTACACCTTC

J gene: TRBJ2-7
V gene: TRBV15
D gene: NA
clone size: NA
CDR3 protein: CATSRGTYEQYF
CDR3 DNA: TGTGCCACCAGCAGAGGTACCTACGAGCAGTACTTC

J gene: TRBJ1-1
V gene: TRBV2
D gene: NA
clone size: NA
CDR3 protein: CASKFRNTEAFF
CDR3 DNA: TGTGCCAGCAAGTTCAGGAACACTGAAGCTTTCTTT

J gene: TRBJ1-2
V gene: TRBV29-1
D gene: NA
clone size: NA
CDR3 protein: CSVDAAGEVDGYTF
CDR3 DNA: TGCAGCGTTGATGCGGCAGGGGAAGTGGATGGCTACACCTTC

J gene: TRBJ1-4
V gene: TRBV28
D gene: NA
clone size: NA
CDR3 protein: CASSSPSSGNEKLFF
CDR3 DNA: TGTGCCAGCAGTTCGCCCTCTTCGGGTAACGAAAAACTGTTTTTT

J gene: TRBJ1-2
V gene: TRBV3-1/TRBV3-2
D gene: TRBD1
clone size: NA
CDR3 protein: CASRSGTGVSGYTF
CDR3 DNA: TGTGCCAGCAGGTCCGGGACAGGCGTTTCCGGCTACACCTTC

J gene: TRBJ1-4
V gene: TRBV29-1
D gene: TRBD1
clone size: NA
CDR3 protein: CSVGTGGGKLFF
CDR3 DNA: TGCAGCGTGGGGACAGGGGGCGGAAAACTGTTTTTT

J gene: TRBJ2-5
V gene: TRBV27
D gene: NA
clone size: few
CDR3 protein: CASSLAYRETQYF
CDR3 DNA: TGTGCCAGCAGTTTAGCCTATAGAGAGACCCAGTACTTC

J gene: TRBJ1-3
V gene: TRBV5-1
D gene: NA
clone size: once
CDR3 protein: CASSLTGSGNTIYF
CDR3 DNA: TGCGCCAGCAGCTTGACAGGGTCTGGAAACACCATATATTTT

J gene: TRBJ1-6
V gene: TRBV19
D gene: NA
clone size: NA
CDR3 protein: CASNSPGDSPLHF
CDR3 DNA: TGTGCCAGTAATTCACCGGGGGATTCACCCCTCCACTTT

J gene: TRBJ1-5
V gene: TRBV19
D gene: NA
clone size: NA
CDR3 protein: CASSIVLGGYQPQHF
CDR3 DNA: TGTGCCAGTAGTATAGTTCTCGGAGGGTACCAGCCCCAGCATTTT